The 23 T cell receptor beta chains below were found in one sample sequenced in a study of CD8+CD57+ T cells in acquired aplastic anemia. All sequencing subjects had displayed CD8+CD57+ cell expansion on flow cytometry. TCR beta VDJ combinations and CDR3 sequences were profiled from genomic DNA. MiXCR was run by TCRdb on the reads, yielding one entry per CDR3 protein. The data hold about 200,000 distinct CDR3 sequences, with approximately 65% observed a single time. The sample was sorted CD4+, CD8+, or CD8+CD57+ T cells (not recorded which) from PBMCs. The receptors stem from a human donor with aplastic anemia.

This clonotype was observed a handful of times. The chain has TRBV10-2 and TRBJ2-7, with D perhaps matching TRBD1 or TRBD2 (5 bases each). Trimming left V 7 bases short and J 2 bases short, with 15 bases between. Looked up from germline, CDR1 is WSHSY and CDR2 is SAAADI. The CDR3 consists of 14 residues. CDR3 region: CASTKLGEPYEQYF. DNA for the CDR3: TGCGCCAGCACCAAATTAGGGGAGCCCTACGAGCAGTACTTC.

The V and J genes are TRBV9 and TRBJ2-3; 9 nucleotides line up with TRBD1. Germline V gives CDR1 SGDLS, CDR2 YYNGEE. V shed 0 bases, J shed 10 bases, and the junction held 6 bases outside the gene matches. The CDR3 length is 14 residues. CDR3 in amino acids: CASSVEGQGRAQYF. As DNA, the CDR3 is TGTGCCAGCAGCGTAGAGGGACAGGGTAGGGCGCAGTATTTT.

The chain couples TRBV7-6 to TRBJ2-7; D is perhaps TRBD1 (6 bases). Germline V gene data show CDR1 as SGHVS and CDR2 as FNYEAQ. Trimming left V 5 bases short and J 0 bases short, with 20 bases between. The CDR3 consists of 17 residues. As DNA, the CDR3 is TGTGCCAGCAGCCTAGGGGGTGCACCTCCGTGCTCCTACGAGCAGTACTTC. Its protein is CASSLGGAPPCSYEQYF.

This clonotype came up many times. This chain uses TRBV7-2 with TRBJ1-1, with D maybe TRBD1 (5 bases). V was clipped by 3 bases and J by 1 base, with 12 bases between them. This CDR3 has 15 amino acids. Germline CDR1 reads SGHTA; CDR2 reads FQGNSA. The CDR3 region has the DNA TGTGCCAGCAGCTTTGGTCAGGGCCCGAACACTGAAGCTTTCTTT. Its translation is CASSFGQGPNTEAFF. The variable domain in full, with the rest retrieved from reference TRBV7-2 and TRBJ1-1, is GAGVSQSPSNKVTEKGKDVELRCDPISGHTALYWYRQSLGQGLEFLIYFQGNSAPDKSGLPSDRFSAERTGGSVSTLTIQRTQQEDSAVYLCASSFGQGPNTEAFFGQGTRLTVV.

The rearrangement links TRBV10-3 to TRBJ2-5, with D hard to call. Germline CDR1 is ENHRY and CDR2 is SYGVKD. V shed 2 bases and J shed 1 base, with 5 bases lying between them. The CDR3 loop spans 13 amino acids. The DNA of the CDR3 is TGTGCCATCAGTGAGGTCAGCCAAGAGACCCAGTACTTC. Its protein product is CAISEVSQETQYF.

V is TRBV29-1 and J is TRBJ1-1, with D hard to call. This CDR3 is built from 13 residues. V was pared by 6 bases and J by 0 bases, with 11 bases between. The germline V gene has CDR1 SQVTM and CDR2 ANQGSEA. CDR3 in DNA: TGCAGCGTGGCTGGCAACTTGAACACTGAAGCTTTCTTT. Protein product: CSVAGNLNTEAFF.

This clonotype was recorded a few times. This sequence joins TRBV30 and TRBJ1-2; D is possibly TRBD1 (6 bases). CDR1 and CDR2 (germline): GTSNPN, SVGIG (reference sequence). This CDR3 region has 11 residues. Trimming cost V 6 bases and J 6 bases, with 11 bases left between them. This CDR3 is CACRGVDGYTF. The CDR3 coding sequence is TGTGCCTGTAGGGGGGTAGATGGCTACACCTTC. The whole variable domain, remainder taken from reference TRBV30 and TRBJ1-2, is SQTIHQWPATLVQPVGSPLSLECTVEGTSNPNLYWYRQAAGRGLQLLFYSVGIGQISSEVPQNLSASRPQDRQFILSSKKLLLSDSGFYLCACRGVDGYTFGSGTRLTVV.

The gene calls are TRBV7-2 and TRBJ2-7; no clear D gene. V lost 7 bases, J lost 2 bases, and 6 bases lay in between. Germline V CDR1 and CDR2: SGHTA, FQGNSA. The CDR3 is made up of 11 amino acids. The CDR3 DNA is TGTGCCAGCACCTCAACCTACGAGCAGTACTTC. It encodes CASTSTYEQYF. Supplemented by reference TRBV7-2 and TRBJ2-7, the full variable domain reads GAGVSQSPSNKVTEKGKDVELRCDPISGHTALYWYRQSLGQGLEFLIYFQGNSAPDKSGLPSDRFSAERTGGSVSTLTIQRTQQEDSAVYLCASTSTYEQYFGPGTRLTVT.

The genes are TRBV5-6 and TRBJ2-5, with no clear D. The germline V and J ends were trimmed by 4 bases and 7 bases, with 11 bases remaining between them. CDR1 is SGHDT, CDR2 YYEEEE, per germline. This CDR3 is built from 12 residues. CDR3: CASSRSFGTQYF. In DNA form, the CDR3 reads TGTGCCAGCAGCCGGTCGTTTGGGACCCAGTACTTC.

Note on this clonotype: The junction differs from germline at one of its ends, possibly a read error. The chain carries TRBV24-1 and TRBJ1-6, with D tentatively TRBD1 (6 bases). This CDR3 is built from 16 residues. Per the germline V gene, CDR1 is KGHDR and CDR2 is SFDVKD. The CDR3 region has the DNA TGTGCCAGCAGTTTAGGACAGCCCAGCCCTAATTCGGCCCTCCACTTT. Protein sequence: CASSLGQPSPNSALHF.

CDR3 amino acids: CASSASTGLTEAFF. Here the CDR3 DNA reads TGTGCCAGCAGTGCCTCGACAGGGCTCACTGAAGCTTTCTTT. V is TRBV7-2 and J is TRBJ1-1; TRBD1 matches at 7 bases. The CDR3 extends over 14 amino acids. CDR1 is SGHTA and CDR2 is FQGNSA in the germline V gene. V shed 6 bases and J 4 bases; nucleotides not matched to a gene: 8. The entire variable domain, with the rest obtained from reference TRBV7-2 and TRBJ1-1, is as follows: GAGVSQSPSNKVTEKGKDVELRCDPISGHTALYWYRQSLGQGLEFLIYFQGNSAPDKSGLPSDRFSAERTGGSVSTLTIQRTQQEDSAVYLCASSASTGLTEAFFGQGTRLTVV.

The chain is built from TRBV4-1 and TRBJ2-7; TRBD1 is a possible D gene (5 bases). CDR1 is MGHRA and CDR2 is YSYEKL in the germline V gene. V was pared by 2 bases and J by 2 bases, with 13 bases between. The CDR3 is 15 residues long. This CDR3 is CASSQSSTATYEQYF. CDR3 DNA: TGCGCCAGCAGCCAAAGTTCGACAGCCACCTACGAGCAGTACTTC.

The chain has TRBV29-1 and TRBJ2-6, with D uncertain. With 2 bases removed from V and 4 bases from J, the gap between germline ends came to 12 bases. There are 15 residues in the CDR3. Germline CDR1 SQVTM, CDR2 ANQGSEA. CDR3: CSVESRKDGANVLTF. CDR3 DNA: TGCAGCGTTGAAAGCCGCAAGGACGGGGCCAACGTCCTGACTTTC.

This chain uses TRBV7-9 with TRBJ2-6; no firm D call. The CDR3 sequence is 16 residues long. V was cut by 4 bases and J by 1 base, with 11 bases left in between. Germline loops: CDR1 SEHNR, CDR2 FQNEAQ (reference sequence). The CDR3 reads CASSSRRSSGANVLTF. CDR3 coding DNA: TGTGCCAGCAGCTCGAGACGGAGTTCTGGGGCCAACGTCCTGACTTTC.

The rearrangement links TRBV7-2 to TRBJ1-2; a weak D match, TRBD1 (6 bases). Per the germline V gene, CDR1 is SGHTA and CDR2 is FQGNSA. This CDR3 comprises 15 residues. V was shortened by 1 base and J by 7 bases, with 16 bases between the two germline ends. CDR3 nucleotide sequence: TGTGCCAGCAGCTTAGGGGGGGCAGGAGGAGTTGGCTACACCTTC. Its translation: CASSLGGAGGVGYTF.

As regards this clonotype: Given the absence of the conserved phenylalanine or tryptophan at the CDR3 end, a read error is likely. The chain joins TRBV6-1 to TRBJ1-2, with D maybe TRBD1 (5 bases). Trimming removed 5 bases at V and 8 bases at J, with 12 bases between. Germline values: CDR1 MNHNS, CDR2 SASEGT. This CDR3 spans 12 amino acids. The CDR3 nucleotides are TGTGCCAGCAGTTACCAGCAGGGAGGCTACACCCTC. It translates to CASSYQQGGYTL.

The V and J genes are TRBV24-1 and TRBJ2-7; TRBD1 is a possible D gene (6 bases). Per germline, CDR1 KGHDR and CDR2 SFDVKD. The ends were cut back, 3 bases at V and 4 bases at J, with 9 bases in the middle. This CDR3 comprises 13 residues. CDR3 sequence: CATSDPQGYEQYF. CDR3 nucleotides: TGTGCCACCAGTGATCCGCAGGGGTACGAGCAGTACTTC.

The CDR3 loop reads CASSESLAGGAYNEQFF. The DNA of the CDR3 is TGCGCCAGCAGTGAGTCCCTAGCGGGAGGTGCTTACAATGAGCAGTTCTTC. V is TRBV10-1 and J is TRBJ2-1; 11 positions agree with TRBD2. After removal of 0 bases from V and 4 bases from J, the junction contained 5 bases not matched to a gene. Germline V CDR1 and CDR2: WNHNN, SYGVQD (reference sequence). The CDR3 extends over 17 amino acids.

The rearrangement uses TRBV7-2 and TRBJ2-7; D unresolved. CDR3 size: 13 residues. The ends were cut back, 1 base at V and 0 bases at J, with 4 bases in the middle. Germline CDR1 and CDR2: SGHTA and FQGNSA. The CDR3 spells CASSLGHSYEQYF. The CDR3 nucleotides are TGTGCCAGCAGCTTAGGCCACTCCTACGAGCAGTACTTC.

CDR3 protein: CASSLFSTQYF. The CDR3 DNA reads as TGTGCCAGCAGTTTGTTTTCGACCCAGTACTTC. The chain employs TRBV12-3 or TRBV12-4 and TRBJ2-5; D remains unclear. Trimming removed 3 bases from V and 7 bases from J, with 6 bases in between. The CDR3 contains 11 residues.

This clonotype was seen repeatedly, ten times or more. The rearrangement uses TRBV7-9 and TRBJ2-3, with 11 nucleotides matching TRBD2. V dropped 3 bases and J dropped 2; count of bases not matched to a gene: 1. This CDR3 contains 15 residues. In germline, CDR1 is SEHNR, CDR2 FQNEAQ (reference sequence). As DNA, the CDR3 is TGTGCCAGCAGCTTGACTAGCGGGGACACAGATACGCAGTATTTT. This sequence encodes CASSLTSGDTDTQYF.

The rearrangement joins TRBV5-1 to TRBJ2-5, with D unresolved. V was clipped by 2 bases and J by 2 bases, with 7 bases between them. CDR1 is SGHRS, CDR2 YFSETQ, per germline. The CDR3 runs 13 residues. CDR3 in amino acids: CASSFQVQETQYF. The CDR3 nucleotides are TGCGCCAGCAGCTTCCAGGTTCAAGAGACCCAGTACTTC.

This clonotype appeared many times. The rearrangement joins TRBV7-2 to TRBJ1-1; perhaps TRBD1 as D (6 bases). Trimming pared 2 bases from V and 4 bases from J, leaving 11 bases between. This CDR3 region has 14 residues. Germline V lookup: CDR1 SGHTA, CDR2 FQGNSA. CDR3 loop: CASSLYGGVTEAFF. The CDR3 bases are TGTGCCAGCAGCTTATATGGGGGCGTCACTGAAGCTTTCTTT. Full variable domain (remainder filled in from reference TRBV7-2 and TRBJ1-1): GAGVSQSPSNKVTEKGKDVELRCDPISGHTALYWYRQSLGQGLEFLIYFQGNSAPDKSGLPSDRFSAERTGGSVSTLTIQRTQQEDSAVYLCASSLYGGVTEAFFGQGTRLTVV.